The entry that follows covers one T cell receptor (beta chain) sequence. What it binds is not known. The data stem from a study of blood T cells in healthy people across ages. The second PCR ran roughly 6 to 11 cycles with a sample-barcoded 5' primer and J-beta primers. A template-switch adaptor containing 12 random nucleotides labeled each cDNA molecule. TCRdb reprocessed the 5' RACE reads via MiXCR and lists one record per CDR3 protein. The repertoire has 1.8 million or so distinct CDR3 sequences, around 40% of them found once; the top ten carry more than 20%. Drawn from each donor were 8.5 to 10 milliliters of peripheral blood. The study, taken as a whole, reports: The percentage of naive T cells correlated strongly with TCR beta diversity.

This receptor was taken from a human donor in good health. The source material was blood.

In nucleotides, the CDR3 is TGCGCCAGCGGCTCTGCGAGATGGGGACTAGATACGCAGTATTTT. This encodes CASGSARWGLDTQYF. This chain uses TRBV5-1 with TRBJ2-3; weak D call: TRBD2 (6 bases). The CDR3 has 15 residues. Germline V lookup: CDR1 SGHRS, CDR2 YFSETQ. V lost 7 bases and J 5 bases, leaving 20 bases between the germline ends.